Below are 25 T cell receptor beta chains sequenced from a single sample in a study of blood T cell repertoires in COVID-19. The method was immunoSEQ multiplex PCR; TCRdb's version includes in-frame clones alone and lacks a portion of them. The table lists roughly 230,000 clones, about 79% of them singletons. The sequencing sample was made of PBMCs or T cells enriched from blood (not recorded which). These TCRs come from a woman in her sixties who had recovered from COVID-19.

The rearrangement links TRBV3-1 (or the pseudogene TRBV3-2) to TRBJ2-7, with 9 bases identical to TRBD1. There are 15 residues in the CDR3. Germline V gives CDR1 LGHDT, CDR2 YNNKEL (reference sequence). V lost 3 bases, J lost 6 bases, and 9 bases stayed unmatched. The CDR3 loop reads CASSHKPGQGVEQYF. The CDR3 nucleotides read TGTGCCAGCAGCCACAAACCGGGACAGGGCGTCGAGCAGTACTTC.

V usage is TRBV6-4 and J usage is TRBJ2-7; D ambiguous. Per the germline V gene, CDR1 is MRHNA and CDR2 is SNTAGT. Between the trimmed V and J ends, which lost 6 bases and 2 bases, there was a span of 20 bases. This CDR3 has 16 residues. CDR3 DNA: TGTGCCAGCAGCCCCCCCGCGGTAGCTCCTACCTACGAGCAGTACTTC. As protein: CASSPPAVAPTYEQYF.

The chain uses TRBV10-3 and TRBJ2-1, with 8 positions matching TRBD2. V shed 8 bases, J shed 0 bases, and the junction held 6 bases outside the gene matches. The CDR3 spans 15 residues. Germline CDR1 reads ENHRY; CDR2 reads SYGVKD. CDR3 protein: CAIVSGGGSYNEQFF. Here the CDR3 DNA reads TGTGCCATCGTTTCGGGGGGGGGCTCCTACAATGAGCAGTTCTTC.

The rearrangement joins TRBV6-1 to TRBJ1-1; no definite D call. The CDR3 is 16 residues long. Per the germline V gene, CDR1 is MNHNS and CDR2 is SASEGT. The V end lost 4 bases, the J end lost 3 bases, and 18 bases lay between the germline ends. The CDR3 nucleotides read TGTGCCAGCAGTGTATCTGTTCGAGGAGCCCACACTGAAGCTTTCTTT. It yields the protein CASSVSVRGAHTEAFF.

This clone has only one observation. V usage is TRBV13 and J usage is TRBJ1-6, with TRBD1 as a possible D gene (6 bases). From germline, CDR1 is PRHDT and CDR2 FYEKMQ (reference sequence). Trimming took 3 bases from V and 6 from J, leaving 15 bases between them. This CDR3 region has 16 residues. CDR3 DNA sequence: TGTGCCAGCAGCTTTCCTTCGGGGGGCGGTAATTCACCCCTCCACTTT. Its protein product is CASSFPSGGGNSPLHF.

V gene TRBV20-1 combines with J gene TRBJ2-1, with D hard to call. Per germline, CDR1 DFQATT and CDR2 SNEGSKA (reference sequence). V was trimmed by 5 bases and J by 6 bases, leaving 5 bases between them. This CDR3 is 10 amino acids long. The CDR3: CSAPINEQFF. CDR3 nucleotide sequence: TGCAGTGCTCCTATCAATGAGCAGTTCTTC.

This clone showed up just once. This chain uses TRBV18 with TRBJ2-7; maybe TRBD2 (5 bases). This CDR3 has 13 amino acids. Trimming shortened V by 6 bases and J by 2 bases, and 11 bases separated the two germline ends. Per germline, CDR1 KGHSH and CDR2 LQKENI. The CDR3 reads CASSEAATYEQYF. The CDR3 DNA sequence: TGTGCCAGCTCGGAGGCAGCTACCTACGAGCAGTACTTC.

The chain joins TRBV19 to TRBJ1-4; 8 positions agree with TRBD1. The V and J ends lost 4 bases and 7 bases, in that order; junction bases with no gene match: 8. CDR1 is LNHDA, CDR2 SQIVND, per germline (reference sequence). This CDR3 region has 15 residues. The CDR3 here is CASSTVQGAREKLFF. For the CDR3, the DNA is TGTGCCAGTAGTACCGTTCAGGGGGCGCGTGAAAAACTGTTTTTT.

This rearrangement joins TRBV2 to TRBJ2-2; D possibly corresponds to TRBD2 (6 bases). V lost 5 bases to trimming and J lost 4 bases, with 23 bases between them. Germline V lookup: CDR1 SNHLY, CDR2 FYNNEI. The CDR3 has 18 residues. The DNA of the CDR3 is TGTGCCAGCAGTCCTTATGGAACCACCGGGAGACCCACCGGGGAGCTGTTTTTT. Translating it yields CASSPYGTTGRPTGELFF.

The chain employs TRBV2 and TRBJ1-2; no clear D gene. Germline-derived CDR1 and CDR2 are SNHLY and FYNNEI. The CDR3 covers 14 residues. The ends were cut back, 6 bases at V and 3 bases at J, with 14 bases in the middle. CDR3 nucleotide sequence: TGTGCCAGCAGCAACCGCGTACAGTACTATGGCTACACCTTC. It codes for CASSNRVQYYGYTF.

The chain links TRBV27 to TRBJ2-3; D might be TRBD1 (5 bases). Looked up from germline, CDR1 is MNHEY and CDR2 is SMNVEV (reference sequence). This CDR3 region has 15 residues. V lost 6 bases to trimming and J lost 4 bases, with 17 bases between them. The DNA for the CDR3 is TGTGCCAGCAGCATCAGGGCAGTAGGGCCAGATACGCAGTATTTT. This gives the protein CASSIRAVGPDTQYF.

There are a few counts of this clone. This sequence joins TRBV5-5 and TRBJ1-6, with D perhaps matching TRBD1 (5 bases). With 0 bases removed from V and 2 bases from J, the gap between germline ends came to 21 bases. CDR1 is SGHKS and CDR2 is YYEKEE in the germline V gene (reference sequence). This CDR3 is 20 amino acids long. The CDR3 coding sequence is TGTGCCAGCAGCTTGGAATTCTCGGCAGGGCGAGGACCCTATAATTCACCCCTCCACTTT. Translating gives CASSLEFSAGRGPYNSPLHF.

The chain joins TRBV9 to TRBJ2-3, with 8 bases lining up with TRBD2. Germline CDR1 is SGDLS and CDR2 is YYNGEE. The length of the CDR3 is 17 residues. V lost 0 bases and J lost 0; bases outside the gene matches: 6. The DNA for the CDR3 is TGTGCCAGCAGCGTAGGAACTAGCGGTTTTAGCACAGATACGCAGTATTTT. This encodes CASSVGTSGFSTDTQYF.

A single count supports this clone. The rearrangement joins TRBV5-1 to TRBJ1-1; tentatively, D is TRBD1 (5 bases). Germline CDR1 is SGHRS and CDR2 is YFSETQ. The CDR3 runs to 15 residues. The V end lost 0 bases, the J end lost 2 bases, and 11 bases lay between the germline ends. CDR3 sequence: CASSLALDSNTEAFF. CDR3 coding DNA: TGCGCCAGCAGCTTGGCATTAGACAGTAACACTGAAGCTTTCTTT.

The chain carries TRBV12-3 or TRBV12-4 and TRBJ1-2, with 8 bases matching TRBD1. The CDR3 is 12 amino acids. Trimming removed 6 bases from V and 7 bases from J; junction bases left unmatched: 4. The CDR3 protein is CASRQGVSGYTF. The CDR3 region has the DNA TGTGCCAGCAGACAGGGGGTTAGTGGCTACACCTTC.

Here the CDR3 DNA reads TGTGCCAGCAGTTGGGACACCCTTCGGGCGCAGCCCCAGCATTTT. Protein sequence: CASSWDTLRAQPQHF. The chain combines TRBV6-6 with TRBJ1-5; weak D call: TRBD1 (6 bases). V lost 4 bases and J lost 7, with 17 bases in between. CDR1 is MNHNY and CDR2 is SVGAGI in the germline V gene (reference sequence). The CDR3 is 15 amino acids.

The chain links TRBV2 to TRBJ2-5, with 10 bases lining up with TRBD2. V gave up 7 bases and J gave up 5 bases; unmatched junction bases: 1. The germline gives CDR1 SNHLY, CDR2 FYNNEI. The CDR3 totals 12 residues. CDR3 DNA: TGTGCCAGCAAACTAGCGGGGGAGACCCAGTACTTC. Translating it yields CASKLAGETQYF.

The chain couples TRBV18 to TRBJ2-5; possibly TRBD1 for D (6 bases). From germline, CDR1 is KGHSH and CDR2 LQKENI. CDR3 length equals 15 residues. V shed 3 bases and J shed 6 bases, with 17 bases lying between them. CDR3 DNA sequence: TGTGCCAGCTCACCCGGGGCAGGGGAAGAAAAGACCCAGTACTTC. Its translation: CASSPGAGEEKTQYF.

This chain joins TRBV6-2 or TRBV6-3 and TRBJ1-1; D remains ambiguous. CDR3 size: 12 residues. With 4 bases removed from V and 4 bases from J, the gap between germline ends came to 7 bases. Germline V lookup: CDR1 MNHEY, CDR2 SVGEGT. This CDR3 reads CASSSFSTEAFF. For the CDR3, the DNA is TGTGCCAGCAGTTCCTTTAGCACTGAAGCTTTCTTT.

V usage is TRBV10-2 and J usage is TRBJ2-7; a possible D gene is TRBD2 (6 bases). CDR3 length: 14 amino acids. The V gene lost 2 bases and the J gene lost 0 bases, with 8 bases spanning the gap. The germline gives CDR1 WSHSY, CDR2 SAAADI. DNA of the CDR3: TGCGCCAGCAGTGAGGACGGGAGCTCCTACGAGCAGTACTTC. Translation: CASSEDGSSYEQYF.

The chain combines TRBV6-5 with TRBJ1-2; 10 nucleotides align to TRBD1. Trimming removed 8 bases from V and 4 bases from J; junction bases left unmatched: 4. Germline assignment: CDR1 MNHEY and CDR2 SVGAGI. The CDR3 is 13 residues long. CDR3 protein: CASRQGAAYGYTF. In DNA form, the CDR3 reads TGTGCCAGCCGACAGGGGGCGGCCTATGGCTACACCTTC.

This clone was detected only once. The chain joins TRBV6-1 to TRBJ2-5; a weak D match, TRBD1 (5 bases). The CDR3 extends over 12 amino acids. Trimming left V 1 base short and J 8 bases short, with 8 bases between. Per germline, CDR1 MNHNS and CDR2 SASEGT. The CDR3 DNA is TGTGCCAGCAGTGAAGGGGGCGCTACCCAGTACTTC. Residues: CASSEGGATQYF.

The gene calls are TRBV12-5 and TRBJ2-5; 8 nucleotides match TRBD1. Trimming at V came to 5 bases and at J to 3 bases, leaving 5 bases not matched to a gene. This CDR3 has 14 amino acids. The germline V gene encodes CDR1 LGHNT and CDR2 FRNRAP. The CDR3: CASGRGQDKETQYF. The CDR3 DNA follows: TGTGCTAGTGGTAGGGGACAGGATAAAGAGACCCAGTACTTC. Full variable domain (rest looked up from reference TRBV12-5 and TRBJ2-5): DARVTQTPRHKVTEMGQEVTMRCQPILGHNTVFWYRQTMMQGLELLAYFRNRAPLDDSGMPKDRFSAEMPDATLATLKIQPSEPRDSAVYFCASGRGQDKETQYFGPGTRLLVL.

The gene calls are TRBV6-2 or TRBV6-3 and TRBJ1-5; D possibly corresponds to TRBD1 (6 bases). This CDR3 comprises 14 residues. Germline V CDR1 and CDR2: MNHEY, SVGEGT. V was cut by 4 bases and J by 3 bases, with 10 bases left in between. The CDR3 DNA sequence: TGTGCCAGCAGTTCGGGACATAACAATCAGCCCCAGCATTTT. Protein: CASSSGHNNQPQHF.

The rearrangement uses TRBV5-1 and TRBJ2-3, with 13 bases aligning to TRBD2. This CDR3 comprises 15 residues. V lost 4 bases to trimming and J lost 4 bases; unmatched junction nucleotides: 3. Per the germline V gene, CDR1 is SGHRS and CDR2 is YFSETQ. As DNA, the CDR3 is TGCGCCAGCAGCACTAGCGGGAGGGAATCAGATACGCAGTATTTT. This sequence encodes CASSTSGRESDTQYF.